These 18 T cell receptor beta chains came from one sample sequenced in a study of T-cell memory formation after mild COVID-19. TCRdb reprocessed the 5' RACE reads with MiXCR, giving one entry per CDR3 protein. The table includes about 440,000 distinct CDR3 sequences, around 18% detected once. Sample: PBMCs or a T cell subset sorted from them (not recorded which). All receptors come from an adult woman who had mild COVID-19 (a few samples of this study predate the infection). Cell type and time point are not known.

This clonotype was seen more than once but under ten times. The rearrangement links TRBV5-5 to TRBJ1-1; a weak D match, TRBD1 (6 bases). Trimming cost V 4 bases and J 1 base, with 11 bases left between them. CDR1 is SGHKS and CDR2 is YYEKEE in the germline V gene (reference sequence). The CDR3 is 14 amino acids. The CDR3 reads CASSPHRANTEAFF. CDR3 coding DNA: TGTGCCAGCAGCCCCCACAGGGCGAACACTGAAGCTTTCTTT.

This chain uses TRBV6-6 with TRBJ1-2; D might be TRBD1 (6 bases). The CDR3 has 15 amino acids. Germline CDR1 reads MNHNY; CDR2 reads SVGAGI (reference sequence). V was pared by 0 bases and J by 2 bases, with 10 bases between. The CDR3 region has the DNA TGTGCCAGCAGTTACTCGACGGGGGGCAACTATGGCTACACCTTC. This translates into CASSYSTGGNYGYTF.

In its sample, this clonotype was seen a few times. The J gene is TRBJ1-5, the V gene TRBV19; TRBD1 matches 7 bases. V was pared by 3 bases and J by 4 bases, with 12 bases of the junction left unmatched. CDR3 length: 17 amino acids. The V gene's germline CDR1 is LNHDA and CDR2 SQIVND (reference sequence). The CDR3 is CASSMVLWTGDNQPQHF. CDR3 bases: TGTGCCAGTAGTATGGTATTGTGGACAGGAGATAATCAGCCCCAGCATTTT.

The chain joins TRBV2 to TRBJ1-2; D is unclear. V gave up 1 base and J gave up 5 bases, with 8 bases separating them. CDR3 length: 13 amino acids. The germline gives CDR1 SNHLY, CDR2 FYNNEI. In nucleotides, the CDR3 is TGTGCCAGCAGTGAAGTACAGACTTATGGCTACACCTTC. This translates into CASSEVQTYGYTF.

The V and J genes are TRBV18 and TRBJ2-7; D may be TRBD1 or TRBD2 (5 bases each). CDR1 KGHSH and CDR2 LQKENI come from the germline V gene. Trimming cost V 5 bases and J 6 bases, with 14 bases left between them. The CDR3 runs 13 residues. As DNA, the CDR3 is TGTGCCAGCTCAACCGATGGGGGTGCCGAGCAGTACTTC. Protein sequence: CASSTDGGAEQYF.

In this sample, this clonotype turned up a few times. The CDR3 loop is CASGGTGNQPQHF. CDR3 in DNA: TGCGCCAGCGGCGGGACAGGCAATCAGCCCCAGCATTTT. The rearrangement uses TRBV4-1 and TRBJ1-5, with 7 bases matching TRBD1. V lost 8 bases, J lost 2 bases, and 3 bases stayed unmatched. Germline V CDR1 and CDR2: MGHRA, YSYEKL. This CDR3 has 13 amino acids.

This clonotype has only a few counts. The rearrangement uses TRBV10-2 and TRBJ2-1; TRBD2 might be the D (5 bases). CDR3 length equals 14 residues. Looked up from germline, CDR1 is WSHSY and CDR2 is SAAADI. V lost 10 bases, J lost 3 bases, and 16 bases lay in between. The CDR3 region is CATVDSNFYNEQFF. The CDR3 nucleotides are TGCGCCACCGTGGACTCTAACTTCTACAATGAGCAGTTCTTC.

The gene calls are TRBV30 and TRBJ1-2; TRBD1 agrees at 11 bases. Germline CDR1 reads GTSNPN; CDR2 reads SVGIG (reference sequence). V lost 3 bases to trimming and J lost 4 bases; unmatched junction nucleotides: 4. The CDR3 is 14 amino acids. Here the CDR3 DNA reads TGTGCCTGGAGCCTGGGACAGGGGGTCTATGGCTACACCTTC. It encodes CAWSLGQGVYGYTF.

This clonotype occurred a few times. The chain combines TRBV12-3 or TRBV12-4 with TRBJ2-1; no clear D. Deletions cut 3 bases from V and 7 bases from J, with 10 bases between. The CDR3 is 13 residues long. CDR3 region: CASSLAPLNEQFF. For the CDR3, the DNA is TGTGCCAGCAGTTTGGCCCCCCTTAATGAGCAGTTCTTC.

V is TRBV7-3 and J is TRBJ2-2; the match to TRBD2 covers 16 bases. This CDR3 comprises 19 residues. The V gene's germline CDR1 is SGHTA and CDR2 FQGTGA. V shed 5 bases and J 4 bases; nucleotides not matched to a gene: 10. Here the CDR3 DNA reads TGTGCCAGCAGCCCCCAGGGACTAGCGGGAGGGCCGAGCACCGGGGAGCTGTTTTTT. It specifies CASSPQGLAGGPSTGELFF.

This clonotype was detected a few times. The chain joins TRBV29-1 to TRBJ2-5; D remains ambiguous. Per the germline V gene, CDR1 is SQVTM and CDR2 is ANQGSEA. V lost 6 bases to trimming and J lost 1 base, with 12 bases between them. The CDR3 runs 13 residues. CDR3 sequence reads: CSVALGTQETQYF. CDR3 sequence (DNA): TGCAGCGTGGCCTTAGGTACCCAAGAGACCCAGTACTTC.

This clonotype was picked up a small number of times. This chain links TRBV18 with TRBJ1-1; D gene unclear. Germline CDR1 and CDR2: KGHSH and LQKENI. V was trimmed by 4 bases and J by 1 base, leaving 4 bases between them. This CDR3 is 12 amino acids long. The CDR3 reads CASSQANTEAFF. The DNA for the CDR3 is TGTGCCAGCTCACAGGCGAACACTGAAGCTTTCTTT.

The chain employs TRBV19 and TRBJ1-1; no definite D call. The V end lost 2 bases, the J end lost 1 base, and 8 bases lay between the germline ends. This CDR3 contains 14 residues. Germline V gives CDR1 LNHDA, CDR2 SQIVND (reference sequence). CDR3 DNA: TGTGCCAGTAGTATATCCGGGGAGAACACTGAAGCTTTCTTT. Translated, it gives CASSISGENTEAFF.

The V gene is TRBV29-1, the J gene TRBJ2-7, with a weak D call TRBD1 (6 bases). The CDR3 has 14 residues. The germline V and J ends were trimmed by 3 bases and 2 bases, with 14 bases remaining between them. In germline, CDR1 is SQVTM, CDR2 ANQGSEA. The CDR3 DNA reads as TGCAGCGTTGACGGCGGACAGCTTACCTACGAGCAGTACTTC. Protein product: CSVDGGQLTYEQYF.

The rearrangement uses TRBV2 and TRBJ1-5; the D is unclear. CDR3 length: 15 residues. CDR1 is SNHLY, CDR2 FYNNEI, per germline. Trimming pared 4 bases from V and 7 bases from J, leaving 17 bases between. The CDR3, as DNA: TGTGCCAGCAGTGTTGGAGCAGGAACAAGCCAGCCCCAGCATTTT. It is translated as CASSVGAGTSQPQHF.

The gene calls are TRBV7-9 and TRBJ2-2; 9 nucleotides match TRBD1. The trim removed 4 bases at V and 6 bases at J, leaving 6 bases unmatched. Germline V gene lookup returns CDR1 SEHNR and CDR2 FQNEAQ (reference sequence). The CDR3 has 15 amino acids. This CDR3 is CASSYRDREAGELFF. CDR3 in DNA: TGTGCCAGCAGCTACCGGGACAGGGAAGCCGGGGAGCTGTTTTTT.

This clonotype was counted only a few times. The gene calls are TRBV5-1 and TRBJ2-7; a possible D gene is TRBD2 (5 bases). The CDR3 is 13 residues long. With 2 bases removed from V and 3 bases from J, the gap between germline ends came to 9 bases. The germline V gene encodes CDR1 SGHRS and CDR2 YFSETQ. The CDR3 DNA sequence: TGCGCCAGCAGCTTCGGGGTTGTCTACGAGCAGTACTTC. It yields the protein CASSFGVVYEQYF.

This clonotype showed up just a few times. This chain links TRBV5-1 with TRBJ2-5; 15 bases line up with TRBD2. The CDR3 is made up of 17 amino acids. Looked up from germline, CDR1 is SGHRS and CDR2 is YFSETQ. V gave up 4 bases and J gave up 2 bases; unmatched junction bases: 6. The CDR3 DNA follows: TGCGCCAGCAGCGCCGGGACTAGCGGGAGGCTACAAGAGACCCAGTACTTC. Translation: CASSAGTSGRLQETQYF.